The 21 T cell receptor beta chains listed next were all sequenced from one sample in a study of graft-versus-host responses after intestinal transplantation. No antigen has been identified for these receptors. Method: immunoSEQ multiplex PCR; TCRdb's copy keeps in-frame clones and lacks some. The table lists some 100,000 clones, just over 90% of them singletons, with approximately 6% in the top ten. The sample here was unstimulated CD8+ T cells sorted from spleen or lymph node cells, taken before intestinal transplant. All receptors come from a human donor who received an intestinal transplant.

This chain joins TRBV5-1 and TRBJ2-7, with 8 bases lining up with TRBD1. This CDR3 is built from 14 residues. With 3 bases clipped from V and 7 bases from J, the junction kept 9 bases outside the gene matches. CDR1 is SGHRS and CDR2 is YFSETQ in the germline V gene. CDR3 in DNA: TGCGCCAGCAGCTCTTCATCCGGACAGGGAGAGCAGTACTTC. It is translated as CASSSSSGQGEQYF.

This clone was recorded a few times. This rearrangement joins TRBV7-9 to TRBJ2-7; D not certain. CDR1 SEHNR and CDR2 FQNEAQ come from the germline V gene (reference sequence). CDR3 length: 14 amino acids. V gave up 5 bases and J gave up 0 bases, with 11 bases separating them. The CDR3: CASSPRRYSYEQYF. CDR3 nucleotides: TGTGCCAGCAGCCCGCGAAGGTACTCCTACGAGCAGTACTTC.

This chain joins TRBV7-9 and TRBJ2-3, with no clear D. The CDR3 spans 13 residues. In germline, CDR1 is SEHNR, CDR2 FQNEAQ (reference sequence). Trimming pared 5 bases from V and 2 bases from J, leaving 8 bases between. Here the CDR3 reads CASSQPATDTQYF. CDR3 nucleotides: TGTGCCAGCAGCCAACCGGCCACAGATACGCAGTATTTT.

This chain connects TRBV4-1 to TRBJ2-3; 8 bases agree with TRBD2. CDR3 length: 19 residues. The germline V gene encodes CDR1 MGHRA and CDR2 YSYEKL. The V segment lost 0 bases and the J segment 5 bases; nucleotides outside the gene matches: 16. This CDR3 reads CASSQEIAGFIREVDTQYF. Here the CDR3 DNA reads TGCGCCAGCAGCCAAGAAATAGCGGGATTTATACGTGAAGTAGATACGCAGTATTTT.

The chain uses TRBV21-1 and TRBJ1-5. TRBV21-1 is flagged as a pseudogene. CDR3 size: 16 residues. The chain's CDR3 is CASSPGRRYSNQPQHF. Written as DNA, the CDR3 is TGTGCCAGCAGCCCAGGACGCCGCTATAGCAATCAGCCCCAGCATTTT.

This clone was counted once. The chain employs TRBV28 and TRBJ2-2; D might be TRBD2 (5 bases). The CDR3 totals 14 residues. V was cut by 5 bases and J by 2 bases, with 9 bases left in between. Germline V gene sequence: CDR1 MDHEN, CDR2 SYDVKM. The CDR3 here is CASSPGVNTGELFF. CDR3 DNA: TGTGCCAGCAGTCCCGGGGTTAACACCGGGGAGCTGTTTTTT.

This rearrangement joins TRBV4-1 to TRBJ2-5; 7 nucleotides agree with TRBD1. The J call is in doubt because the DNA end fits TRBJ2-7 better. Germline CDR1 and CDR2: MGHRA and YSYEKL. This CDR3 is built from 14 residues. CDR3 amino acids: CASSQATGSYEQYF. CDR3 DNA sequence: TGCGCCAGCAGCCAGGCGACAGGGAGCTACGAGCAGTACTTC.

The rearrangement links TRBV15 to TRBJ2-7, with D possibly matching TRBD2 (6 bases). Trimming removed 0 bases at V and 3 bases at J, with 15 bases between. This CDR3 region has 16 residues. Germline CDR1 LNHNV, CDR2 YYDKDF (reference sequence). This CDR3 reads CATSRDVRRELYEQYF. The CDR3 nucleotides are TGTGCCACCAGCAGAGATGTACGGCGGGAACTCTACGAGCAGTACTTC.

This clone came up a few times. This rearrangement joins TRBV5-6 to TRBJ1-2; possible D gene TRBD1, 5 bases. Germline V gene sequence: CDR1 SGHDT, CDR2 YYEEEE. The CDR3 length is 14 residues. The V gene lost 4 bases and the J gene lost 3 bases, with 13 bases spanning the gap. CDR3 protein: CASSLSGSHYGYTF. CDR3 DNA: TGTGCCAGCAGCCTGTCAGGGAGCCACTATGGCTACACCTTC.

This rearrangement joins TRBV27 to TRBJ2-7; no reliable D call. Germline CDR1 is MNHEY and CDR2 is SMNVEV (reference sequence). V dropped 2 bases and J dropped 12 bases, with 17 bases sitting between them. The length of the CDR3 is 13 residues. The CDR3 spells CASSLPTQRDVYF. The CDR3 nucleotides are TGTGCCAGCAGTTTACCTACCCAAAGGGATGTGTACTTC.

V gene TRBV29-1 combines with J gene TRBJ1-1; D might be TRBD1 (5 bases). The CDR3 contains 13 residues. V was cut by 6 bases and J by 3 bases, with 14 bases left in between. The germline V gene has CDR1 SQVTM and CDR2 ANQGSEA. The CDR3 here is CSVAGDGDTEAFF. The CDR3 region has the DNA TGCAGCGTCGCTGGGGACGGGGACACTGAAGCTTTCTTT.

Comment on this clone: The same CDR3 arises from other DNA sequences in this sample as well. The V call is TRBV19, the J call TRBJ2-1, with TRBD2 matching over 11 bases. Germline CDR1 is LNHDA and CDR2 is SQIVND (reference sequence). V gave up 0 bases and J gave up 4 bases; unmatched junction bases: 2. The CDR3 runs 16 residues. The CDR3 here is CASSIEGTSGYNEQFF. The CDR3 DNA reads TGTGCCAGTAGTATAGAAGGGACTAGCGGATACAATGAGCAGTTCTTC.

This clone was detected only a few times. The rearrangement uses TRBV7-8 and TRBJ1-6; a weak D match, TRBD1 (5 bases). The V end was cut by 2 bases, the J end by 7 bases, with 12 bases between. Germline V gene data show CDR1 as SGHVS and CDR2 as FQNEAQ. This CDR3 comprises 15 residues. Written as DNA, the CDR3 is TGTGCCAGCAGCTTAATGGGGGGGGGAAATTCACCCCTCCACTTT. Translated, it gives CASSLMGGGNSPLHF.

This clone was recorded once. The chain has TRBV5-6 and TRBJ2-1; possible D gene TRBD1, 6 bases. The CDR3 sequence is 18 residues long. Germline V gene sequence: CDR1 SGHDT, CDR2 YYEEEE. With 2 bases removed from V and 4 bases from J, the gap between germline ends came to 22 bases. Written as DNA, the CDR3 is TGTGCCAGCAGCTTCTTCGTCTCCCAGGGGACCCTATACAATGAGCAGTTCTTC. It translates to CASSFFVSQGTLYNEQFF.

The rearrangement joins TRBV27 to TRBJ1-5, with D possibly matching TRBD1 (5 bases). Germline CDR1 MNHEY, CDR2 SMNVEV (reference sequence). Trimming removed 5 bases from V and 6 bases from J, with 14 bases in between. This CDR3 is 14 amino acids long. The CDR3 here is CASSPLGRGQPQHF. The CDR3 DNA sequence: TGTGCCAGCAGTCCCCTGGGGAGGGGTCAGCCCCAGCATTTT.

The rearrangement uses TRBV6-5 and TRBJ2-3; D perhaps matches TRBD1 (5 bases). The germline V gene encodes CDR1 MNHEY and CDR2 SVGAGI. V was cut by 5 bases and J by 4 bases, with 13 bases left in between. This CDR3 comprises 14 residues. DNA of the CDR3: TGTGCCAGCAGTCAGGGCCCTACCCCAGATACGCAGTATTTT. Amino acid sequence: CASSQGPTPDTQYF.

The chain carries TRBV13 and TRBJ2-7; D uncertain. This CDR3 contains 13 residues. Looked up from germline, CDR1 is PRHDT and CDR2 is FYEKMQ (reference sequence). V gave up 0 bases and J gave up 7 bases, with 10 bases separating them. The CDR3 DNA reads TGTGCCAGCAGCTTAGGGGGGATGGGAGAGCAGTACTTC. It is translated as CASSLGGMGEQYF.

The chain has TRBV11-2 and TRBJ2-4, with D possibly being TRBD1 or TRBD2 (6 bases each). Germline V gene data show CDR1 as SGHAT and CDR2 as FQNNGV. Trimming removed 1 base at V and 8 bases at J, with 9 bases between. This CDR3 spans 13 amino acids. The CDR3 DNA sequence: TGTGCCAGCAGCTTAGCAAGGGGGGACATTCAGTACTTC. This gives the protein CASSLARGDIQYF. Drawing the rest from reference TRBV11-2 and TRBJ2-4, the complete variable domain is EAGVAQSPRYKIIEKRQSVAFWCNPISGHATLYWYQQILGQGPKLLIQFQNNGVVDDSQLPKDRFSAERLKGVDSTLKIQPAKLEDSAVYLCASSLARGDIQYFGAGTRLSVL.

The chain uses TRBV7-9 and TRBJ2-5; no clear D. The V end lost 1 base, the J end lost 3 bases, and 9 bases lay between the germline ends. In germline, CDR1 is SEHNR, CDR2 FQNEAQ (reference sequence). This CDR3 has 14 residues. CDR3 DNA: TGTGCCAGCAGCTTAGTCGGCAGCGAAGAGACCCAGTACTTC. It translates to CASSLVGSEETQYF.

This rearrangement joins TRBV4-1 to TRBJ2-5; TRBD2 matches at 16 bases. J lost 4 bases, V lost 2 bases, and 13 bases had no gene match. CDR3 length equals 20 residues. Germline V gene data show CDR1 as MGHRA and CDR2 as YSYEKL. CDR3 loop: CASSQHPAGLAGGMVETQYF. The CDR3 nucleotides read TGCGCCAGCAGCCAACACCCCGCGGGACTAGCGGGGGGGATGGTAGAGACCCAGTACTTC.

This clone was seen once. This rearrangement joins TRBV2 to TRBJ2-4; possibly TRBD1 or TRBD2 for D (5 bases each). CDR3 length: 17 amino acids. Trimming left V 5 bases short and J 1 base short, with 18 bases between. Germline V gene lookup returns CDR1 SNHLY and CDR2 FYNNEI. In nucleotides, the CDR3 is TGTGCCAGCAGTCCCCGGGACCCCGAGAGTGCCAAAAACATTCAGTACTTC. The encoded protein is CASSPRDPESAKNIQYF.